This passage covers 18 T cell receptor beta chains from one sample sequenced in a study of blood T cell repertoires in COVID-19. TCRdb keeps only in-frame clones here, not all; method: immunoSEQ multiplex PCR. The table shows about 190,000 clones, with about 85% occurring only once. Sequenced material: PBMCs or T cells enriched from blood (not recorded which). These receptor sequences come from a woman in her thirties or forties in a cohort exposed to, infected with or recovered from COVID-19 (not recorded which).

The genes are TRBV4-1 and TRBJ1-1; tentative D call: TRBD1 (5 bases). The length of the CDR3 is 16 residues. CDR1 MGHRA and CDR2 YSYEKL come from the germline V gene. Trimming shortened V by 4 bases and J by 2 bases, and 17 bases separated the two germline ends. CDR3 nucleotide sequence: TGCGCCAGCAGCCCCAGGCGGGGCTCCAAAAACACTGAAGCTTTCTTT. This codes for CASSPRRGSKNTEAFF.

The chain carries TRBV5-1 and TRBJ1-1; weak D call: TRBD1 (5 bases). This CDR3 contains 14 residues. V lost 6 bases, J lost 5 bases, and 17 bases lay in between. CDR1 and CDR2 (germline): SGHRS, YFSETQ. In nucleotides, the CDR3 is TGCGCCAGCACCCTGGGGGACCGGGGGACTGAAGCTTTCTTT. As protein: CASTLGDRGTEAFF. Full variable domain (remainder filled in from reference TRBV5-1 and TRBJ1-1): KAGVTQTPRYLIKTRGQQVTLSCSPISGHRSVSWYQQTPGQGLQFLFEYFSETQRNKGNFPGRFSGRQFSNSRSEMNVSTLELGDSALYLCASTLGDRGTEAFFGQGTRLTVV.

The chain employs TRBV27 and TRBJ2-7; D not certain. This CDR3 is built from 15 residues. Deletions cut 4 bases from V and 1 base from J, with 14 bases between. Germline CDR1 is MNHEY and CDR2 is SMNVEV (reference sequence). CDR3 amino acids: CASSYGPGYSYEQYF. The CDR3 DNA follows: TGTGCCAGCAGTTACGGCCCCGGGTATTCCTACGAGCAGTACTTC.

The chain combines TRBV19 with TRBJ1-2; 8 nucleotides line up with TRBD1. The CDR3 runs to 12 residues. Germline trimming cut 5 bases from V and 8 bases from J; bases unmatched to any gene: 4. Germline V lookup: CDR1 LNHDA, CDR2 SQIVND (reference sequence). The CDR3 protein is CASSASGGGYTF. The CDR3 DNA follows: TGTGCCAGTAGTGCCTCAGGGGGCGGCTACACCTTC.

The chain combines TRBV28 with TRBJ2-3; TRBD1 agrees at 8 bases. This CDR3 spans 15 amino acids. The germline V gene has CDR1 MDHEN and CDR2 SYDVKM. V lost 6 bases to trimming and J lost 3 bases; unmatched junction nucleotides: 8. The CDR3 reads CASSHRQGLTDTQYF. In DNA, the CDR3 is TGTGCCAGCAGCCATCGACAGGGGCTAACAGATACGCAGTATTTT.

This chain connects TRBV29-1 to TRBJ1-4; D not certain. V shed 4 bases and J shed 7 bases, with 13 bases lying between them. Germline V lookup: CDR1 SQVTM, CDR2 ANQGSEA. This CDR3 is built from 13 residues. Here the CDR3 reads CSVVRAGFEKLFF. The DNA for the CDR3 is TGCAGCGTTGTCCGGGCGGGGTTTGAAAAACTGTTTTTT.

This clone was recorded a few times. V is TRBV6-2 or TRBV6-3 and J is TRBJ1-5, with TRBD1 identical over 7 bases. V gave up 1 base and J gave up 5 bases; unmatched junction bases: 5. The CDR3 runs to 15 residues. Germline lookup yields CDR1 MNHEY and CDR2 SVGEGT. The CDR3 DNA reads as TGTGCCAGCAGTTACTTTCACAGGGGCCATCAGCCCCAGCATTTT. Protein sequence: CASSYFHRGHQPQHF.

V is TRBV5-5 and J is TRBJ2-5; 7 bases are a match to TRBD1. V dropped 2 bases and J dropped 1; count of bases not matched to a gene: 5. From germline, CDR1 is SGHKS and CDR2 YYEKEE (reference sequence). The length of the CDR3 is 15 residues. The CDR3 coding sequence is TGTGCCAGCAGCTTTGAGGGGACAGTCCAAGAGACCCAGTACTTC. Translated: CASSFEGTVQETQYF.

The chain couples TRBV19 to TRBJ1-6; 10 bases line up with TRBD1. There are 16 residues in the CDR3. J gave up 7 bases and V 8 bases, and 11 bases lay outside the gene matches. Germline lookup yields CDR1 LNHDA and CDR2 SQIVND (reference sequence). Here the CDR3 DNA reads TGTGCCAGTTCGGCCGGGACAGGGGTAGGGAATTCACCCCTCCACTTT. Protein sequence: CASSAGTGVGNSPLHF.

V gene TRBV11-2 combines with J gene TRBJ2-7, with 7 bases matching TRBD1. Germline V lookup: CDR1 SGHAT, CDR2 FQNNGV. V lost 4 bases, J lost 2 bases, and 11 bases stayed unmatched. This CDR3 is built from 16 residues. CDR3 sequence reads: CASSSSKGALTYEQYF. The DNA for the CDR3 is TGTGCCAGCAGCTCGTCAAAGGGGGCGCTAACCTACGAGCAGTACTTC.

The chain has TRBV25-1 and TRBJ1-1, with 8 bases aligning to TRBD1. CDR1 and CDR2 (germline): MGHDK, SYGVNS. Trimming took 7 bases from V and 4 from J; bases not matched to a gene: 8. The CDR3 spans 14 residues. The CDR3 loop is CASKLTGAGTEAFF. The DNA of the CDR3 is TGTGCCAGCAAACTGACAGGGGCAGGCACTGAAGCTTTCTTT.

The chain links TRBV12-3 or TRBV12-4 to TRBJ1-2; a possible D gene is TRBD1 (5 bases). This CDR3 has 13 amino acids. Trimming stripped 6 bases from V and 8 bases from J, with 16 bases between. CDR3 residues: CASSWGGSRGYTF. Here the CDR3 DNA reads TGTGCCAGCAGCTGGGGGGGGAGTCGCGGCTACACCTTC.

The chain recombines TRBV24-1 with TRBJ2-7, with 7 bases matching TRBD2. The V segment lost 4 bases and the J segment 6 bases; nucleotides outside the gene matches: 5. CDR1 and CDR2 (germline): KGHDR, SFDVKD. This CDR3 has 13 amino acids. The CDR3 nucleotides are TGTGCCACCAGTGAATCGGGACTACCCGAGCAGTACTTC. Encoded protein: CATSESGLPEQYF.

This sequence joins TRBV18 and TRBJ2-7, with TRBD2 matching over 11 bases. The V segment lost 8 bases and the J segment 2 bases; nucleotides outside the gene matches: 11. Germline values: CDR1 KGHSH, CDR2 LQKENI. The CDR3 is made up of 16 amino acids. The CDR3 nucleotides are TGTGCCAGCGCATCAATAGCGGGAGGGCGTGCCTACGAGCAGTACTTC. Amino acid sequence: CASASIAGGRAYEQYF.

This chain's CDR3 is CASSSFEQGKAFF. The CDR3 nucleotides are TGTGCCAGCAGCTCCTTTGAACAGGGGAAAGCTTTCTTT. The chain uses TRBV11-2 and TRBJ1-1; 7 nucleotides line up with TRBD1. Germline V gene sequence: CDR1 SGHAT, CDR2 FQNNGV. J lost 9 bases, V lost 4 bases, and 8 bases had no gene match. The CDR3 loop spans 13 amino acids.

This chain joins TRBV28 and TRBJ2-7, with D possibly TRBD2 on 6 matching bases. Germline V lookup: CDR1 MDHEN, CDR2 SYDVKM. The CDR3 is 14 amino acids. Deletions cut 6 bases from V and 4 bases from J, with 16 bases between. The CDR3, as DNA: TGTGCCAGCAGGTCGATGGGGGGAAAGTACGAGCAGTACTTC. Protein: CASRSMGGKYEQYF.

The chain couples TRBV21-1 to TRBJ2-7; the table names TRBD1, a call not compared with the DNA. TRBV21-1 is a listed pseudogene. The CDR3 has 16 amino acids. The CDR3 loop reads CASSTPGQSTAYEQYF. The CDR3 DNA is TGTGCCAGCAGCACACCCGGACAGTCCACCGCCTACGAGCAGTACTTC.

This chain connects TRBV28 to TRBJ1-5, with a weak D call TRBD1 (6 bases). V was shortened by 5 bases and J by 7 bases, with 18 bases between the two germline ends. This CDR3 has 15 residues. Germline loops: CDR1 MDHEN, CDR2 SYDVKM. CDR3 protein: CASSEARGGGQPQHF. The CDR3 DNA follows: TGTGCCAGCAGTGAAGCTAGAGGGGGGGGACAGCCCCAGCATTTT.